Listed here is a single T cell receptor beta chain. The data derive from a study of cytomegalovirus exposure and HLA in healthy donors. PCR employed 60 Vbeta and 13 Jbeta primers. Only in-frame clones appear in the TCRdb table, and some are missing; sequencing was by immunoSEQ multiplex PCR. This sample yields around 110,000 clones, of which about 80% are seen a single time; under 3% belongs to the top ten. The sequence came from a woman under 30 in good health and CMV-seropositive. The sequenced sample consisted of PBMCs.

The CDR3 spells CASSSRQGAFATNEKLFF. CDR3 bases: TGCGCCAGCAGCTCCCGACAGGGGGCATTTGCAACTAATGAAAAACTGTTTTTT. V usage is TRBV4-1 and J usage is TRBJ1-4; 10 bases are a match to TRBD1. Germline CDR1 is MGHRA and CDR2 is YSYEKL. V gave up 5 bases and J gave up 0 bases; unmatched junction bases: 9. This CDR3 has 18 amino acids.